In this sample, the clone carrying this T cell receptor (beta chain) turned up a few times. The antigen is not known. The data were obtained in a study of CD8 T cells in ankylosing spondylitis. Deletions cut 7 bases from V and 0 bases from J, with 10 bases between. Germline CDR1 and CDR2: MNHNS and SASEGT. The CDR3 length is 14 residues. Study-level results: Reportedly, disease-linked clones are significantly enriched in ankylosing spondylitis patients' matched synovial fluid.

One entry per CDR3 protein, called by TCRdb with MiXCR from the 5' RACE reads. The sample holds around 320,000 distinct CDR3 sequences, less than 25% seen once. The rearrangement links TRBV6-1 to TRBJ1-3; D unresolved. Sequenced material: blood, either unsorted or a sorted T cell fraction (not recorded which). This clonotype was obtained from a female donor with ankylosing spondylitis or in good health (not recorded which). The chain's CDR3 is CASKDGSSGNTIYF. CDR3 DNA sequence: TGTGCCAGCAAGGATGGGAGCTCTGGAAACACCATATATTTT.